Reported below is one T cell receptor beta chain. V was trimmed by 7 bases and J by 1 base, leaving 16 bases between them. The germline CDR1 and CDR2 sequences are SQVTM and ANQGSEA. The CDR3 loop spans 14 amino acids. This specimen comes from a study of cytomegalovirus exposure and HLA in healthy donors. Use of 60 Vbeta and 13 Jbeta primers characterized the PCR. Some clones are missing from TCRdb's copy, which holds only in-frame ones; the method was immunoSEQ multiplex PCR. This repertoire includes more than 100,000 clones. J is TRBJ1-2 and V is TRBV29-1; D is undetermined. This TCR was recovered from a man aged 18-30 years in good health and CMV-seronegative. The material sequenced was PBMCs. The CDR3 coding sequence is TGCAGCGCGGGGTCGGCAGGATTTAACTATGGCTACACCTTC. It encodes CSAGSAGFNYGYTF.